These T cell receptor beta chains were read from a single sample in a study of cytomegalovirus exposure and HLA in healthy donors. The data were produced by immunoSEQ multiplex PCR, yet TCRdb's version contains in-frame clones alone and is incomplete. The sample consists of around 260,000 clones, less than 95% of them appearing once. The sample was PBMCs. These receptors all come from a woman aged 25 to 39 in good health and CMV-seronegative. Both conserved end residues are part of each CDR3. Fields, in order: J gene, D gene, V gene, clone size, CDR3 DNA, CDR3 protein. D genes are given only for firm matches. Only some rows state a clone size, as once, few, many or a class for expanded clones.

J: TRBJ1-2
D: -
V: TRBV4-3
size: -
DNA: TGCGCCAGCAGCCAAGAGGCCGGATGGGGGTTGGGTGGCTACACCTTC
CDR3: CASSQEAGWGLGGYTF

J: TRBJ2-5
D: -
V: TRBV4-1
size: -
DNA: TGCGCCAGCAGCCAAGTGGGGGCGGCCGGGGAGACCCAGTACTTC
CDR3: CASSQVGAAGETQYF

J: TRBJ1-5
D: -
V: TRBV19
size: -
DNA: TGTGCCAGTTCCTCAGGGGAGCTTAGCAATCAGCCCCAGCATTTT
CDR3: CASSSGELSNQPQHF

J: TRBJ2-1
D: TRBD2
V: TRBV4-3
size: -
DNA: TGCGCCAGCAGCCAAGATTGGCGGGAGAGCTACAATGAGCAGTTCTTC
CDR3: CASSQDWRESYNEQFF

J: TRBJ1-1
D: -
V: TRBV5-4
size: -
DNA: TGTGCCAGCAGCCCGACCCAGGGAGTGAGAGGCACTGAAGCTTTCTTT
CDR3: CASSPTQGVRGTEAFF

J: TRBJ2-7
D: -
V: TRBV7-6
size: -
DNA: TGTGCCAGCAGCTTAGGGGTCTTGGGGCTTGAGCAGTACTTC
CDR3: CASSLGVLGLEQYF

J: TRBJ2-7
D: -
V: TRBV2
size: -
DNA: TGTGCCAGCAGTGAAACTGGCCCACCCGCCTACGAGCAGTACTTC
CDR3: CASSETGPPAYEQYF

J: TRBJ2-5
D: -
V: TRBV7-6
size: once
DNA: TGTGCCAGCAGCTCAGTATACCAAGAGACCCAGTACTTC
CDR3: CASSSVYQETQYF

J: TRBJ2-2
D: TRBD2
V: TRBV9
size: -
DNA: TGTGCCAGCAGCGCCACTAGCGGGAGAGGCACCGGGGAGCTGTTTTTT
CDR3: CASSATSGRGTGELFF

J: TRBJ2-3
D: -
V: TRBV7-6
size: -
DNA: TGTGCCAGCAGCTTCGGCGCAGATACGCAGTATTTT
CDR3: CASSFGADTQYF

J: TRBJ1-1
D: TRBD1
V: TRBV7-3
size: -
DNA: TGTGCCAGCAGCATTACAGGGGGAAAGAACACTGAAGCTTTCTTT
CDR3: CASSITGGKNTEAFF

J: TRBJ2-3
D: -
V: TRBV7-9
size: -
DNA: TGTGCCAGCAGCCCACGGAGAAGCACAGATACGCAGTATTTT
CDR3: CASSPRRSTDTQYF

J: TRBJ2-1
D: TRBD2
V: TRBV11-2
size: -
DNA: TGTGCCAGCAGCTTAGATCGGGGGGGTGAGCAGTTCTTC
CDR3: CASSLDRGGEQFF

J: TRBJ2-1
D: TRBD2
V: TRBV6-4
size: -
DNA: TGTGCCAGCAGAGCTACTAGCGGGACCTACAATGAGCAGTTCTTC
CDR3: CASRATSGTYNEQFF

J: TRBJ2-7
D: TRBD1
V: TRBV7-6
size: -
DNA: TGTGCCAGCAGCCGCGGACAGGGTCGCGAGCAGTACTTC
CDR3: CASSRGQGREQYF

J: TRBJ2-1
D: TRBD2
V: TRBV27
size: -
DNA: TGTGCCAGCAGGCTAGCGGAATACAATGAGCAGTTCTTC
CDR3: CASRLAEYNEQFF

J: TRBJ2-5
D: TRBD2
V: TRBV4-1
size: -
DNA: TGCGCCAGCAGGGGACTAGCGGGATTTCAAGAGACCCAGTACTTC
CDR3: CASRGLAGFQETQYF

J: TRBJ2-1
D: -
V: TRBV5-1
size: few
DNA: TGCGCCAGCAGCTTGGGTCCCCCGCGGGCCCTCTCCTACAATGAGCAGTTCTTC
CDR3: CASSLGPPRALSYNEQFF

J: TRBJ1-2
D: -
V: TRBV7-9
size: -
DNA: TGTGCCAGCAGCTCCGGGACCTACTATGGCTACACCTTC
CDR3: CASSSGTYYGYTF

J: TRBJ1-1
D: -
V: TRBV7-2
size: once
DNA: TGTGCCAGCAGCCCACAAGGACGGTTGAACACTGAAGCTTTCTTT
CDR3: CASSPQGRLNTEAFF

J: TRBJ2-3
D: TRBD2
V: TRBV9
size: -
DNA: TGTGCCAGCAGCCCTCTGGCGGGAGGTATTACAGATACGCAGTATTTT
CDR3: CASSPLAGGITDTQYF

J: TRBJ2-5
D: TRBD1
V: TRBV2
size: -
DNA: TGTGCCAGCAGTGCTGACAGGGATTTCCACCAGTACTTC
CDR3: CASSADRDFHQYF

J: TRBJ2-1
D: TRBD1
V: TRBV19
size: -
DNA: TGTGCCAGTAGTATTTCAGGGGGACCCTACAATGAGCAGTTCTTC
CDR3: CASSISGGPYNEQFF

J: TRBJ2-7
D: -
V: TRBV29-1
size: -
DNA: TGCAGCGGGGAGGATGGGGACGGAGTCTCCTACGAGCAGTACTTC
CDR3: CSGEDGDGVSYEQYF

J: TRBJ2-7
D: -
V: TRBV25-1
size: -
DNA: TGTGCCAGCAGTGAATTCAGTGACATAACCTACGAGCAGTACTTC
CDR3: CASSEFSDITYEQYF

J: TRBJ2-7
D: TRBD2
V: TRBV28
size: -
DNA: TGTGCCAGCGAGGGGGGGACTAGCAAGCCAGGGCAGTACTTC
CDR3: CASEGGTSKPGQYF

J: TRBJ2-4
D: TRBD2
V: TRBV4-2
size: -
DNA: TGTGCCAGCAGCCAACGGGCAGCGGGGGGAAACATTCAGTACTTC
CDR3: CASSQRAAGGNIQYF

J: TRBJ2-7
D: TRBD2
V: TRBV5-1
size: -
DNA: TGCGCCAGCAGCTTGGGTGCGACTAGCGGGTCCTACGAGCAGTACTTC
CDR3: CASSLGATSGSYEQYF